This T cell receptor (beta chain) was observed in a study of T cells in Graves' hyperthyroidism and ophthalmopathy (dated by TCRdb to between 2018 and 2020). Regarding the study in general: Peripheral blood samples were taken at initial diagnosis, before any treatment was given. To identify distinguishing TCR V-J signatures, a discovery cohort of around 100 patients was used, comprising under 45 with Graves' ophthalmopathy and under 60 with stable Graves' hyperthyroidism. Whether ophthalmopathy could be predicted prospectively was tested in an independent validation cohort made up of under 20 hyperthyroidism patients plus 17 patients who later progressed to ophthalmopathy. The 100 discovery patients were divided at random into training and test sets in a 7:3 ratio. The study also compared thyroid tissue and blood T-cell repertoires from 6 or 7 Graves' hyperthyroidism patients. Once sampling was done, hyperthyroidism patients were given methimazole at a starting dose of 30 mg daily, whereas ophthalmopathy patients were given high-dose intravenous methylprednisolone. TCR Vbeta CDR3 sequencing of roughly 140 peripheral blood samples (under 45 ophthalmopathy, around 80 hyperthyroidism and approximately 17 progressor patients) is reported in the paper. General findings and caveats noted by the study authors: Sample size was not statistically predetermined, and investigators were not blinded to group allocation. In validation, the model predicted progression to ophthalmopathy with approximately 70% sensitivity and around 72% specificity, a median of about 6 months before onset. Blood samples also contained most of the expanded thyroid clonotypes (frequency above 0.001), which suggests that blood repertoires may reflect thyroid immune responses. A model built on a 13 V-J signature distinguished ophthalmopathy from stable hyperthyroidism, reaching about 88% sensitivity and approximately 83% specificity in cross-validation and 80%/75% in testing.

TCR beta CDR3 regions were amplified from RNA transcripts. The TCR CDR3 was subjected to a first round of RT-PCR using the HTBI primer set and the Qiagen OneStep RT-PCR kit. A second multiplex PCR round built the libraries, followed by size selection and purification. Sequencing of the libraries was done on an Illumina HiSeq2000 using paired-end 100 bp reads. The published analysis was carried out like this. SOAPnuke was used to process the raw data, throwing out any read that contained adapters or uncalled bases, had a mean Phred below 15, or lacked an exact constant-primer or identifier match. High-quality paired reads were merged using COPE v1.2.5, and each unique nucleotide sequence was defined as a clonotype. Clonotypes were aligned to IMGT TRBV, TRBD and TRBJ reference segments using MiTCR v1.1. Only V-J combinations with frequency above 0.0001, covering 99% to 99.2% of repertoires, were analysed. A TCS score was defined as the ratio between F50 (clonal expansion) and ExV (chaos), using BLOSUM62-based TCRdist between CDR3 peptides within each V-J. Welch's t-statistics and random forest reduced around 520 V-J features to 10 to 15, which were used in a naive Bayes classifier (R e1071). The similarity between thyroid and blood repertoires was quantified using the Morisita-Horn index. TCRdb redid the processing of the public reads, applying fastp at Q25 and MiXCR, and retained in-frame beta chains. When rows share a CDR3 protein, they turn into one entry using the most common DNA and genes. TCRdb's processing, not the authors', yielded these V and J calls. The sample includes hundreds of thousands of distinct CDR3 sequences, with roughly a third observed a single time. The top ten clonotypes cover less than 40% of the sample.

Stable Graves' hyperthyroidism was defined as no progression to ophthalmopathy during 18 months of follow-up. The hyperthyroidism patients were between 18 and 65 years old and newly diagnosed, with a disease duration of less than 2 months. Any patient with an uncontrolled infection, another autoimmune disease, pregnancy or lactation was excluded. Diagnoses were established on the basis of clinical symptoms, serum thyroxine and TRAb, thyroid ultrasound, and orbital computed tomography. Ficoll-Paque density gradient centrifugation was used to isolate PBMCs from about 9.4 ml of fresh peripheral blood. Trizol reagent was used to extract total RNA, and RNA quality was then checked on an Agilent 2100 Bioanalyzer. This clonotype was counted at least ten times. No cognate antigen has been identified for it. No quality values exist for individual bases; no much larger clone is one base distant. Between the V and J ends, shortened by 2 bases and 4 bases respectively, the junction contains 14 bases. The CDR3 runs 15 amino acids, cysteine and phenylalanine included. The entry retains the CDR3 DNA only, 45 bases that are in frame from base 1. For CDR1 and CDR2, the germline V gene lists SGHTA and FQGNSA.

The rearranged chain carries TRBV7-2 and TRBJ2-5; D gene: possibly TRBD2, on 6 matching bases. This sequence was found in a woman aged 40-49 years with Graves' hyperthyroidism. The sequencing sample was made of blood. Here is the DNA: TGTGCCAGCAGCTTATCCCTTTGGGGAGGAGAGACCCAGTACTTC. Protein translation: CASSLSLWGGETQYF.